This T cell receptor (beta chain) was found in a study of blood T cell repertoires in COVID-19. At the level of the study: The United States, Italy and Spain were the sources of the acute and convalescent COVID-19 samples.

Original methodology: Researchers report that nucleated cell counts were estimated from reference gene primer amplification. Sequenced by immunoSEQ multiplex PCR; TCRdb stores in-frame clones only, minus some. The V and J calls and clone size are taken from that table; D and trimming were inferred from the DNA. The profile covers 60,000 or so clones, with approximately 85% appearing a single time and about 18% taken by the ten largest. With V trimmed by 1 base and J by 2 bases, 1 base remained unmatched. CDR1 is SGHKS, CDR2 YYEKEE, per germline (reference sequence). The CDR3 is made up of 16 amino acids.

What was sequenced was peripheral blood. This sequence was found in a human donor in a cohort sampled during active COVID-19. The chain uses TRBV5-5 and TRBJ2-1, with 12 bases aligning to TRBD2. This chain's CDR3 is CASSLSSGGAYNEQFF. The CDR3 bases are TGTGCCAGCAGCTTGTCTAGCGGGGGGGCCTACAATGAGCAGTTCTTC.